One sample yielded the 13 T cell receptor beta chains listed below, sequenced in a study of naive and memory T cell subsets. An equimolar mix of two oligonucleotides served as the beta constant-region primer for TRBC1 and TRBC2. Ligated cDNA was amplified by four rounds of PCR with nested alpha and beta constant-region primers and SP2. MiXCR was run by TCRdb on the UMI-ligation and nested PCR reads, yielding one entry per CDR3 protein. The sample contains 95,000 to 150,000 distinct CDR3 sequences, roughly 32% of which appear only once. Sequenced sample: central memory CD4+ T cells from blood. These receptors were taken from a human donor in good health.

This clonotype was seen more than once but under ten times. The V gene is TRBV6-1, the J gene TRBJ1-1; 8 nucleotides match TRBD1. J was trimmed by 0 bases and V by 6 bases; bases with no gene match: 9. CDR1 MNHNS and CDR2 SASEGT come from the germline V gene. The CDR3 contains 16 residues. CDR3 bases: TGTGCCAGCAGCAGCCAGGGGGCGGGGGTGAACACTGAAGCTTTCTTT. Its protein is CASSSQGAGVNTEAFF.

This clonotype was observed at least ten times. The chain couples TRBV12-3 or TRBV12-4 to TRBJ2-2; the D is unclear. The CDR3 has 12 amino acids. V lost 6 bases, J lost 9 bases, and 11 bases lay in between. The CDR3 DNA reads TGTGCCAGCAGCCCCTTGAGGAGGGAGCTGTTTTTT. It translates to CASSPLRRELFF.

This clonotype appeared a few times. The chain links TRBV6-5 to TRBJ2-7, with D possibly being TRBD2 (6 bases). Germline lookup yields CDR1 MNHEY and CDR2 SVGAGI. This CDR3 has 15 residues. Trimming stripped 2 bases from V and 0 bases from J, with 11 bases between. The CDR3 DNA reads as TGTGCCAGCAGTTACGGGCTAGCGAACTCCTACGAGCAGTACTTC. Translation: CASSYGLANSYEQYF.

The genes are TRBV28 and TRBJ2-7; D perhaps matches TRBD2 (6 bases). The CDR3 length is 14 residues. CDR1 is MDHEN, CDR2 SYDVKM, per germline. Trimming took off 3 bases at V and 1 base at J, with 10 bases between the two ends. CDR3 residues: CASSFGGTSYEQYF. The CDR3 DNA is TGTGCCAGCAGTTTTGGAGGGACGTCCTACGAGCAGTACTTC.

The J gene is TRBJ2-1, the V gene TRBV6-5, with 11 bases identical to TRBD2. Per the germline V gene, CDR1 is MNHEY and CDR2 is SVGAGI. The CDR3 is 15 amino acids. Losses at the gene ends were 2 bases for V and 9 bases for J; bases not matched to a gene: 6. The CDR3 DNA reads TGTGCCAGCAGTTACCCGACTAGCGGGACCTCTGAGCAGTTCTTC. This encodes CASSYPTSGTSEQFF.

This clonotype has a handful of counts. CDR3 sequence reads: CAIKGTGNSPLHF. The CDR3 nucleotides are TGTGCCATCAAGGGAACTGGAAATTCACCCCTCCACTTT. V usage is TRBV10-3 and J usage is TRBJ1-6; D gene uncertain. V dropped 7 bases and J dropped 7 bases, with 11 bases sitting between them. Per germline, CDR1 ENHRY and CDR2 SYGVKD. This CDR3 has 13 amino acids.

This clonotype was recorded a few times. V and J are TRBV20-1 and TRBJ2-1; the match to TRBD2 covers 9 bases. J gave up 12 bases and V 2 bases, and 20 bases lay outside the gene matches. Germline V lookup: CDR1 DFQATT, CDR2 SNEGSKA (reference sequence). The CDR3 is 17 residues long. The CDR3, as DNA: TGCAGTGCTAGATTAGTTGCGGCTAGCGGGACGAGGTGGCTGCAGTTCTTC. Translating it yields CSARLVAASGTRWLQFF.

This clonotype was observed a handful of times. The gene calls are TRBV19 and TRBJ1-1; TRBD1 matches 8 bases. Germline V lookup: CDR1 LNHDA, CDR2 SQIVND (reference sequence). The junction had 6 bases not matched to a gene; V was cut back by 4 bases and J by 5 bases. The CDR3 is made up of 14 amino acids. This chain's CDR3 is CASSTGQGRTEAFF. As DNA, the CDR3 is TGTGCCAGTAGTACCGGACAGGGTAGGACTGAAGCTTTCTTT.

The V gene is TRBV28, the J gene TRBJ1-6; TRBD1 agrees at 11 bases. V trimming: 0 bases; J trimming: 10 bases; junction bases outside the gene matches: 2. The CDR3 runs to 15 residues. Germline CDR1 MDHEN, CDR2 SYDVKM. The CDR3 is CASSLWGQGDSPLHF. The CDR3 region has the DNA TGTGCCAGCAGTTTATGGGGACAGGGGGACTCACCCCTCCACTTT.

This clonotype was observed a few times. The chain joins TRBV6-5 to TRBJ1-5, with D maybe TRBD1 (6 bases). CDR1 and CDR2 (germline): MNHEY, SVGAGI. CDR3 length equals 16 residues. The V end lost 6 bases, the J end lost 7 bases, and 22 bases lay between the germline ends. CDR3 DNA: TGTGCCAGCAGCAAATCTCTTTGGGGGCCCGGACAGCCCCAGCATTTT. Its protein is CASSKSLWGPGQPQHF.

This chain joins TRBV3-1 and TRBJ1-4; TRBD1 might be the D (6 bases). Germline CDR1 LGHDT, CDR2 YNNKEL (reference sequence). This CDR3 comprises 15 residues. V was cut by 0 bases and J by 5 bases, with 10 bases left in between. The CDR3 loop reads CASSQDRRGNEKLFF. The CDR3, as DNA: TGTGCCAGCAGCCAAGATCGAAGGGGGAATGAAAAACTGTTTTTT.

This clonotype was seen a handful of times. The V gene is TRBV28, the J gene TRBJ2-4; TRBD1 might be the D (7 bases). Trimming removed 7 bases at V and 9 bases at J, with 10 bases between. CDR1 is MDHEN and CDR2 is SYDVKM in the germline V gene. There are 11 residues in the CDR3. CDR3: CASTQGGIQYF. CDR3 sequence (DNA): TGTGCCAGCACTCAGGGGGGCATTCAGTACTTC.

In its sample, this clonotype ranks as medium-sized. DNA of the CDR3: TGTGCCAGCAGTTCTATACTAGCGGCGAGGGACAATGAGCAGTTCTTC. Translation gives CASSSILAARDNEQFF. The rearrangement joins TRBV27 to TRBJ2-1; TRBD2 matches 8 bases. The germline V gene has CDR1 MNHEY and CDR2 SMNVEV (reference sequence). V lost 4 bases and J lost 5; bases outside the gene matches: 10. The CDR3 consists of 16 residues.